The 19 T cell receptor beta chains reported below all come from one sample, sequenced in a study of PD-L1 blockade in urothelial cancer (dated by TCRdb to 2017 to 2019). This specimen's time point label, interpreted: pretreatment peripheral blood. The receptor library was made with the immunoSEQ multiplex PCR assay. The source is immuneACCESS, and TCRdb retained only in-frame sequences with V and J called. Part of the clones is not carried over; for the studies checked, unresolved V genes explain less than half of this, and the remainder is unexplained. The sample table lists approximately 90,000 clones, approximately 81% of them with a count of one. Clones ranked in the top ten supply roughly an eighth of the sample. The input for sequencing was PBMCs, taken around atezolizumab (anti-PD-L1) treatment. The receptor set was obtained from a man aged 55 to 70 with urothelial cancer.

The V and J genes are TRBV5-1 and TRBJ1-4, with D possibly TRBD1 on 5 matching bases. Trimming took 3 bases from V and 6 from J, leaving 12 bases between them. Germline V CDR1 and CDR2: SGHRS, YFSETQ. This CDR3 region has 14 residues. CDR3: CASSSQGRDEKLFF. DNA for the CDR3: TGCGCCAGCAGCTCCCAGGGTAGGGATGAAAAACTGTTTTTT.

This sequence joins TRBV4-3 and TRBJ2-1, with 8 bases lining up with TRBD2. The germline V gene encodes CDR1 LGHNA and CDR2 YSLEER. V was clipped by 1 base and J by 11 bases; unmatched bases: 10. The CDR3 loop spans 15 amino acids. The CDR3 DNA reads TGCGCCAGCAGCCAAGTGATCGGGAGGGAACAGCAGCAGTTCTTC. Residues: CASSQVIGREQQQFF.

This chain uses TRBV6-1 with TRBJ1-5; 7 bases align to TRBD1. Trimming cost V 5 bases and J 3 bases; bases outside gene matches: 7. Germline V gene lookup returns CDR1 MNHNS and CDR2 SASEGT. The CDR3 sequence is 15 residues long. CDR3 coding DNA: TGTGCCAGCAGTCCCATGGGACAGCCCAATCAGCCCCAGCATTTT. Residues: CASSPMGQPNQPQHF.

The chain is built from TRBV7-9 and TRBJ1-5; D gene unclear. V was cut by 9 bases and J by 0 bases, with 6 bases left in between. There are 12 residues in the CDR3. CDR1 and CDR2 (germline): SEHNR, FQNEAQ (reference sequence). CDR3 sequence: CASTISNQPQHF. In DNA, the CDR3 is TGTGCCAGTACAATTAGCAATCAGCCCCAGCATTTT. Full variable domain (outside the CDR3, taken from reference TRBV7-9 and TRBJ1-5): DTGVSQNPRHKITKRGQNVTFRCDPISEHNRLYWYRQTLGQGPEFLTYFQNEAQLEKSRLLSDRFSAERPKGSFSTLEIQRTEQGDSAMYLCASTISNQPQHFGDGTRLSIL.

The chain has TRBV9 and TRBJ2-6, with TRBD1 matching over 8 bases. The CDR3 extends over 15 amino acids. V gave up 3 bases and J gave up 2 bases; unmatched junction bases: 1. Germline CDR1 and CDR2: SGDLS and YYNGEE. CDR3 loop: CASSETGAGANVLTF. In DNA, the CDR3 is TGTGCCAGCAGCGAGACAGGGGCTGGGGCCAACGTCCTGACTTTC. The whole variable domain, filled in from reference TRBV9 and TRBJ2-6, reads DSGVTQTPKHLITATGQRVTLRCSPRSGDLSVYWYQQSLDQGLQFLIQYYNGEERAKGNILERFSAQQFPDLHSELNLSSLELGDSALYFCASSETGAGANVLTFGAGSRLTVL.

This chain connects TRBV7-5 to TRBJ2-1; the D call of TRBD1 is as the table states it, not checked on the DNA. TRBV7-5 corresponds to a pseudogene. The CDR3 runs to 15 residues. The CDR3 loop reads CARSLVRQGPGEQFF. DNA of the CDR3: TGTGCCAGAAGCTTAGTACGACAGGGGCCCGGTGAGCAGTTCTTC.

The chain has TRBV5-1 and TRBJ2-2; possible D gene TRBD1, 6 bases. Germline CDR1 SGHRS, CDR2 YFSETQ. This CDR3 is built from 14 residues. Trimming left V 3 bases short and J 1 base short, with 7 bases between. The CDR3 here is CASSSGQNTGELFF. Written as DNA, the CDR3 is TGCGCCAGCAGCTCGGGACAGAACACCGGGGAGCTGTTTTTT.

V gene TRBV11-3 combines with J gene TRBJ1-2; the D is unclear. Trimming took off 5 bases at V and 3 bases at J, with 16 bases between the two ends. This CDR3 has 15 residues. Germline assignment: CDR1 SGHNT and CDR2 YENEEA. The CDR3 DNA reads as TGTGCCAGCAGCCCTAGAGGGTGTAGTCACTATGGCTACACCTTC. Amino acid sequence: CASSPRGCSHYGYTF.

The genes are TRBV7-6 and TRBJ2-5, with a tentative D call TRBD1 (6 bases). This CDR3 is built from 13 residues. The V end was cut by 4 bases, the J end by 2 bases, with 8 bases between. In germline, CDR1 is SGHVS, CDR2 FNYEAQ. This CDR3 is CASSWTVQETQYF. In DNA, the CDR3 is TGTGCCAGCAGCTGGACAGTTCAAGAGACCCAGTACTTC. The full variable domain, with the rest looked up from reference TRBV7-6 and TRBJ2-5, is GAGVSQSPRYKVTKRGQDVALRCDPISGHVSLYWYRQALGQGPEFLTYFNYEAQQDKSGLPNDRFSAERPEGSISTLTIQRTEQRDSAMYRCASSWTVQETQYFGPGTRLLVL.

The chain recombines TRBV5-5 with TRBJ2-3; 8 positions agree with TRBD2. This CDR3 is 15 amino acids long. Germline V gene lookup returns CDR1 SGHKS and CDR2 YYEKEE (reference sequence). The J segment lost 2 bases and the V segment lost 3 bases, leaving 5 bases of the junction unmatched. Written as DNA, the CDR3 is TGTGCCAGCAGCTCACTAGCGGAGAACACAGATACGCAGTATTTT. Its protein is CASSSLAENTDTQYF.

The chain couples TRBV5-6 to TRBJ2-5, with 9 bases aligning to TRBD2. The CDR3 loop spans 16 amino acids. CDR1 is SGHDT and CDR2 is YYEEEE in the germline V gene. V lost 2 bases, J lost 5 bases, and 10 bases stayed unmatched. CDR3 DNA sequence: TGTGCCAGCAGCTTAGTTAGCGGGGGTACTGGGGAGACCCAGTACTTC. It is translated as CASSLVSGGTGETQYF. Filled out from reference TRBV5-6 and TRBJ2-5, the complete variable domain reads DAGVTQSPTHLIKTRGQQVTLRCSPKSGHDTVSWYQQALGQGPQFIFQYYEEEERQRGNFPDRFSGHQFPNYSSELNVNALLLGDSALYLCASSLVSGGTGETQYFGPGTRLLVL.

This clone was observed a few times. The rearrangement links TRBV19 to TRBJ2-2, with a tentative D call TRBD1 (6 bases). Germline CDR1 LNHDA, CDR2 SQIVND (reference sequence). Deletions cut 8 bases from V and 2 bases from J, with 12 bases between. CDR3 length: 14 amino acids. CDR3 in amino acids: CASGQSRNTGELFF. Here the CDR3 DNA reads TGTGCCAGTGGACAGTCCCGTAACACCGGGGAGCTGTTTTTT.

The V gene is TRBV5-1, the J gene TRBJ2-1, with 10 positions matching TRBD2. This CDR3 contains 14 residues. The germline gives CDR1 SGHRS, CDR2 YFSETQ. J lost 10 bases, V lost 5 bases, and 9 bases had no gene match. CDR3 sequence: CASSLGAGGREQFF. The DNA for the CDR3 is TGCGCCAGCAGTTTAGGAGCGGGGGGGCGGGAGCAGTTCTTC.

The rearrangement joins TRBV5-8 to TRBJ2-1; perhaps TRBD1 as D (6 bases). The CDR3 totals 14 residues. Germline lookup yields CDR1 SGHTS and CDR2 YDEGEE. Trimming left V 4 bases short and J 7 bases short, with 15 bases between. CDR3 residues: CASSMGNRENEQFF. For the CDR3, the DNA is TGTGCCAGCAGCATGGGGAACAGGGAAAATGAGCAGTTCTTC.

This clone was seen only once. V usage is TRBV15 and J usage is TRBJ2-1, with a tentative D call TRBD1 (6 bases). The CDR3 is made up of 14 amino acids. Germline V gene data show CDR1 as LNHNV and CDR2 as YYDKDF (reference sequence). Trimming stripped 7 bases from V and 3 bases from J, with 13 bases between. The CDR3 nucleotides read TGTGCCACCACCGAACAGGGAGACTACAATGAGCAGTTCTTC. Amino acid sequence: CATTEQGDYNEQFF.

This clone appeared a single time. The CDR3 coding sequence is TGTGCCAGCAGCTTCAGGGCTAATCAGCCCCAGCATTTT. Translating it yields CASSFRANQPQHF. This chain joins TRBV5-6 and TRBJ1-5; D is possibly TRBD1 (5 bases). V shed 2 bases and J shed 4 bases, with 7 bases lying between them. The V gene's germline CDR1 is SGHDT and CDR2 YYEEEE. The CDR3 has 13 amino acids.

The chain carries TRBV19 and TRBJ1-2, with D maybe TRBD1 (5 bases). The length of the CDR3 is 15 residues. CDR1 and CDR2 from the germline V gene are LNHDA and SQIVND (reference sequence). Trimming left V 3 bases short and J 2 bases short, with 13 bases between. The CDR3: CASSIYRKENYGYTF. The CDR3 bases are TGTGCCAGTAGTATCTACAGGAAGGAAAACTATGGCTACACCTTC.

CDR3 sequence (DNA): TGTGCCAGCAGCCCGGGGTTTGTGGTGTATGGCTACACCTTC. Its protein product is CASSPGFVVYGYTF. The rearrangement uses TRBV5-8 and TRBJ1-2; unclear D gene. The germline V gene has CDR1 SGHTS and CDR2 YDEGEE. V was trimmed by 4 bases and J by 5 bases, leaving 15 bases between them. There are 14 residues in the CDR3.

The CDR3, as DNA: TGTGCCAGCCCGGCAACAGGGACCAACACCGGGGAGCTGTTTTTT. Translation: CASPATGTNTGELFF. The chain employs TRBV18 and TRBJ2-2, with D tentatively TRBD1 (6 bases). The CDR3 has 15 amino acids. The V gene lost 8 bases and the J gene lost 2 bases, with 15 bases spanning the gap. Germline CDR1 reads KGHSH; CDR2 reads LQKENI. Together with reference TRBV18 and TRBJ2-2, the CDR3 gives the full variable domain: NAGVMQNPRHLVRRRGQEARLRCSPMKGHSHVYWYRQLPEEGLKFMVYLQKENIIDESGMPKERFSAEFPKEGPSILRIQQVVRGDSAAYFCASPATGTNTGELFFGEGSRLTVL.